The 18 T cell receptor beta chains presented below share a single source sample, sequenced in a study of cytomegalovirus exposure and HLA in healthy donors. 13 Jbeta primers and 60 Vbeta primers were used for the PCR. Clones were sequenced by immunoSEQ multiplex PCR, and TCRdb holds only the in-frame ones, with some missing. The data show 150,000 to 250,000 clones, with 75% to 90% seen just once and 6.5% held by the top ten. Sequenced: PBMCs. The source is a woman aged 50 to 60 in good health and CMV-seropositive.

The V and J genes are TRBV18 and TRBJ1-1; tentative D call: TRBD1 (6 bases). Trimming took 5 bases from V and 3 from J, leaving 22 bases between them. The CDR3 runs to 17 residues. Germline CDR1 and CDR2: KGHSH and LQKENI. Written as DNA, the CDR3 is TGTGCCAGCTCATCGGACCATACAGGGTTCGGGTACACTGAAGCTTTCTTT. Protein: CASSSDHTGFGYTEAFF.

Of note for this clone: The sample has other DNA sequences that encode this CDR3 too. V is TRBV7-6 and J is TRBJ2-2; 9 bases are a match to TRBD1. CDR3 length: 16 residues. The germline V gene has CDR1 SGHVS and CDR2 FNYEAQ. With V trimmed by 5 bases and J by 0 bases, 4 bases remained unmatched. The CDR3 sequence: CASSPRQGANTGELFF. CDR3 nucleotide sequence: TGTGCCAGCAGCCCCAGACAGGGGGCGAACACCGGGGAGCTGTTTTTT.

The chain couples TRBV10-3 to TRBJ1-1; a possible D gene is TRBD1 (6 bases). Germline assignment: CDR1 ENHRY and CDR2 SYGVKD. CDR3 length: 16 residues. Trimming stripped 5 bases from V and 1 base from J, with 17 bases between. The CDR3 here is CAISRSHPTGNTEAFF. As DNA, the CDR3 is TGTGCCATCAGTCGAAGCCACCCGACAGGGAACACTGAAGCTTTCTTT.

CDR3 sequence: CASTASGFTGELFF. The CDR3 nucleotides are TGTGCCAGCACGGCTAGCGGGTTCACCGGGGAGCTGTTTTTT. The chain uses TRBV2 and TRBJ2-2, with 8 bases that match TRBD2. There are 14 residues in the CDR3. Looked up from germline, CDR1 is SNHLY and CDR2 is FYNNEI. V dropped 7 bases and J dropped 4; count of bases not matched to a gene: 5.

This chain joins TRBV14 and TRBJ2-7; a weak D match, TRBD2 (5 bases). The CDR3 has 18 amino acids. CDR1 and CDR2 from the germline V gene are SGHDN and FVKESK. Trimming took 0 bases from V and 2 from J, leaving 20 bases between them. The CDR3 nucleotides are TGTGCCAGCAGCCAAGAGGGCCTAGAGGGCTTCGGCGCCTACGAGCAGTACTTC. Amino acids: CASSQEGLEGFGAYEQYF.

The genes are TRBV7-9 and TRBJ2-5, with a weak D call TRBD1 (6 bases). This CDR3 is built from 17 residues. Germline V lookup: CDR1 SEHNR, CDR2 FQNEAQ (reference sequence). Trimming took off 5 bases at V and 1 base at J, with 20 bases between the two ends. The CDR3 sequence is CASSPGPPQGLQETQYF. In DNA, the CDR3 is TGTGCCAGCAGCCCCGGTCCCCCCCAGGGGCTCCAAGAGACCCAGTACTTC.

The CDR3 loop reads CSVVRVGGDVGELFF. CDR3 in DNA: TGCAGCGTTGTTCGGGTAGGGGGCGATGTCGGGGAGCTGTTTTTT. The chain couples TRBV29-1 to TRBJ2-2; 7 nucleotides line up with TRBD1. V shed 4 bases, J shed 7 bases, and the junction held 12 bases outside the gene matches. Germline CDR1 SQVTM, CDR2 ANQGSEA. CDR3 size: 15 residues.

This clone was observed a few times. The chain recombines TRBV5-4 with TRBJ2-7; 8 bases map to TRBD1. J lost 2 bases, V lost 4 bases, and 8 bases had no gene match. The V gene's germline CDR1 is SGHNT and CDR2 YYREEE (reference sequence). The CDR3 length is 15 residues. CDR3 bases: TGTGCCAGCAGCCGGGGACAGGACCGTCCCTACGAGCAGTACTTC. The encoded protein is CASSRGQDRPYEQYF.

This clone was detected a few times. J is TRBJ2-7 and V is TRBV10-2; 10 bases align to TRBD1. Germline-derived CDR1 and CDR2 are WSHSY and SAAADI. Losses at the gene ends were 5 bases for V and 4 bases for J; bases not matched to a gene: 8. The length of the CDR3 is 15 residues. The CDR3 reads CASSSGTGAGYEQYF. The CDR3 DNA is TGCGCCAGCAGTTCCGGGACAGGGGCAGGGTACGAGCAGTACTTC.

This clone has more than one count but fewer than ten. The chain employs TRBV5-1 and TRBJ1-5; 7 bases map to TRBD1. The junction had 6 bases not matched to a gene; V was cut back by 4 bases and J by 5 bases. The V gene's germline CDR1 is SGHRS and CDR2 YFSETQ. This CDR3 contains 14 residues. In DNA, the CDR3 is TGCGCCAGCAGCCAGGGGGGAGTAGATCAGCCCCAGCATTTT. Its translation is CASSQGGVDQPQHF.

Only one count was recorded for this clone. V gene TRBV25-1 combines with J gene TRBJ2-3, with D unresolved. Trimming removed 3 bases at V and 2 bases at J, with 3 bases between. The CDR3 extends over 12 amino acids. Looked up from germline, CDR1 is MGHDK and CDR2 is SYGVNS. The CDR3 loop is CASSDITDTQYF. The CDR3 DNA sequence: TGTGCCAGCAGTGATATCACAGATACGCAGTATTTT.

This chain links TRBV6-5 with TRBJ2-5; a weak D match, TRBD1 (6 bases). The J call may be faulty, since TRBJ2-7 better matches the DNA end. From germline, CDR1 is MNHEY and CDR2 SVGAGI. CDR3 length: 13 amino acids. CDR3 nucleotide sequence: TGTGCCAGCAGTTACACCCGGACAGACGAGCAGTACTTC. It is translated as CASSYTRTDEQYF.

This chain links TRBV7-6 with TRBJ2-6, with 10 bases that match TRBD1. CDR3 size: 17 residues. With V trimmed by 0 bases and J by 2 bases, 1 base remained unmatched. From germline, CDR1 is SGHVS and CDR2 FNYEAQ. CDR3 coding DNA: TGTGCCAGCAGCTTAGCCGGGACAGGGGCTGGGGCCAACGTCCTGACTTTC. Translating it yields CASSLAGTGAGANVLTF.

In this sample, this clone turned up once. The CDR3 loop reads CASSYAGQSYEQYF. The DNA for the CDR3 is TGTGCCAGCAGTTACGCGGGACAGTCCTACGAGCAGTACTTC. The V and J genes are TRBV6-5 and TRBJ2-7; D possibly corresponds to TRBD1 (7 bases). Germline CDR1 reads MNHEY; CDR2 reads SVGAGI. The CDR3 length is 14 residues. Trimming removed 2 bases at V and 1 base at J, with 9 bases between.

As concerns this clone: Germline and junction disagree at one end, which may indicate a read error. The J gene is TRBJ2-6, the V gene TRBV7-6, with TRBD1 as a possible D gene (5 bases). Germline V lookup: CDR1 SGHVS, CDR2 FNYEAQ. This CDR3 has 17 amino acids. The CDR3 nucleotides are TGTGCCAGCAGCTTAGCGAGTAGGAGCTCTGGGGCCAACGGCCTGACTTTC. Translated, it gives CASSLASRSSGANGLTF.

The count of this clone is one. The CDR3 is CASSLGHFNYGYTF. CDR3 bases: TGTGCCAGCAGCTTAGGACACTTTAACTATGGCTACACCTTC. The rearrangement uses TRBV7-8 and TRBJ1-2; D uncertain. V lost 1 base to trimming and J lost 1 base, with 7 bases between them. This CDR3 is built from 14 residues. The germline gives CDR1 SGHVS, CDR2 FQNEAQ.

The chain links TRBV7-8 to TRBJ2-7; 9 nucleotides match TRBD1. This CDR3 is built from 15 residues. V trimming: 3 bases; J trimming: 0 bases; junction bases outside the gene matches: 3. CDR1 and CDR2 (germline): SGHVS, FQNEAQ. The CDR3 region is CASSFGQGSSYEQYF. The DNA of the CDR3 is TGTGCCAGCAGCTTTGGACAGGGGAGCTCCTACGAGCAGTACTTC.

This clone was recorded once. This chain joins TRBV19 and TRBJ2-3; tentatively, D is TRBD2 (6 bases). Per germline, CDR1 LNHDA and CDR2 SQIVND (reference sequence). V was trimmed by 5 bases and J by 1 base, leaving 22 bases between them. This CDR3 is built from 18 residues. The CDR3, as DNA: TGTGCCAGTAGTCCCCCCTACGGGAGAGATCAGGGCACAGATACGCAGTATTTT. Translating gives CASSPPYGRDQGTDTQYF.